This TCR beta chain was captured by sequencing in a study of T cells in Graves' hyperthyroidism and ophthalmopathy. The CDR3 regions of TCR beta were amplified from RNA transcripts. A set of HTBI primers served as the primers for a first-round RT-PCR of the TCR CDR3. TCRdb redid the calling of the multiplex PCR reads with MiXCR, one entry per CDR3 protein. The sample gives some 740,000 distinct CDR3 sequences, roughly 15% of which show up once; about a tenth is in the top ten. CDR3 size: 13 residues. The junction had 5 bases not matched to a gene; V was cut back by 3 bases and J by 6 bases. Germline lookup yields CDR1 KGHSH and CDR2 LQKENI. Diagnoses were made from clinical symptoms, serum measures (thyroxine and TRAb), thyroid ultrasound and orbital computed tomography. This sample holds PBMCs from 8.5 to 10 ml fresh peripheral blood. Study results and limitations: Most clonotypes expanded in thyroid above 0.001 were likewise present in blood. Model-based prediction identified ophthalmopathy a median 6.5 months prior to its onset.

At least ten counts were recorded for this clonotype. As yet, its antigen is unknown. V gene TRBV18 combines with J gene TRBJ2-7; TRBD2 matches 7 bases. The sequence was collected from a woman between 18 and 29 years old with Graves' hyperthyroidism. Sequencing was carried out using blood. The CDR3 sequence: CASSPGRVGEQYF. The CDR3 bases are TGTGCCAGCTCACCGGGGAGGGTAGGCGAGCAGTACTTC.